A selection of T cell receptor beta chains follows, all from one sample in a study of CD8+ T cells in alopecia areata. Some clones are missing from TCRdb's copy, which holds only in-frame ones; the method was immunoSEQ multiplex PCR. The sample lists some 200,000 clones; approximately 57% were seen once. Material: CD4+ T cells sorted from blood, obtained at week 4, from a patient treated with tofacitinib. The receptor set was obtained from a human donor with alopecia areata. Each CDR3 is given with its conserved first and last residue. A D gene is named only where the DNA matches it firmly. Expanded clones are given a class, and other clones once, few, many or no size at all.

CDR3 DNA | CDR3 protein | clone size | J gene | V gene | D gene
TGTGCCGCATGGGGGGACTCTGGAAACACCATATATTTT | CAAWGDSGNTIYF | . | TRBJ1-3 | TRBV6-1 | .
TGCAGCGTTGAAGATCCCCTTCGTAAGGTCCTCCACTTT | CSVEDPLRKVLHF | . | TRBJ1-6 | TRBV29-1 | .
TGTGCCAGCAGCCTCGGGGGGCGGCAGTACTTC | CASSLGGRQYF | . | TRBJ2-4 | TRBV27 | .
TGTGCTAGTGGCCTGCTCCAGGGAAACGGCTACACCTTC | CASGLLQGNGYTF | . | TRBJ1-2 | TRBV12-5 | .
TGTGCCAGCAGCGCGGGACTAGCGGGGGGTACAGATACGCAGTATTTT | CASSAGLAGGTDTQYF | . | TRBJ2-3 | TRBV9 | TRBD2
TGTGCCAGCAGCGACACCAGCACAGATACGCAGTATTTT | CASSDTSTDTQYF | . | TRBJ2-3 | TRBV2 | .
TGCAGTGTTAGGGGTGACACTGAAGCTTTCTTT | CSVRGDTEAFF | few | TRBJ1-1 | TRBV29-1 | .
TGTGCCAGCAGGGGGTACTACGAGCAGTACTTC | CASRGYYEQYF | . | TRBJ2-7 | TRBV27 | .
TGCAGCGTTGGAGGGAACCTCGTGGATACGCAGTATTTT | CSVGGNLVDTQYF | few | TRBJ2-3 | TRBV29-1 | .
TGCAGTGCTAGATCCGGGAATGGCTACACCTTC | CSARSGNGYTF | . | TRBJ1-2 | TRBV20-1 | .
TGCAGTGCTAGAGGCGGGTATGGCTACACCTTC | CSARGGYGYTF | . | TRBJ1-2 | TRBV20-1 | .
TGTGCCTGGAGTGTGGAGCCACTTTATGGCTACACCTTC | CAWSVEPLYGYTF | . | TRBJ1-2 | TRBV30 | .
TGTGCCAGCAGTTTGGGACTCTACGAGCAGTACTTC | CASSLGLYEQYF | once | TRBJ2-7 | TRBV6-6 | .
TGTGCCTGGAGTACTGACACTAACTATGGCTACACCTTC | CAWSTDTNYGYTF | . | TRBJ1-2 | TRBV30 | .
TGCGCCAGCAGTTTGGCGGGGGCGAGGTATAATTCACCCCTCCACTTT | CASSLAGARYNSPLHF | . | TRBJ1-6 | TRBV5-1 | .
TGCAGCGTTGAAGAATGGGGCGGGGAGCTGTTTTTT | CSVEEWGGELFF | . | TRBJ2-2 | TRBV29-1 | .
TGTGCCAGCAGCACAACAGCGAACACTGAAGCTTTCTTT | CASSTTANTEAFF | . | TRBJ1-1 | TRBV7-6 | .
TGCAGTTACGGGGTCACAGATACGCAGTATTTT | CSYGVTDTQYF | . | TRBJ2-3 | TRBV20-1 | .
TGCGCCAGCAGCACCGGAAAGACTAGCGCCTCCTACGAGCAGTACTTC | CASSTGKTSASYEQYF | . | TRBJ2-7 | TRBV5-1 | TRBD2
TGTGCCAGCAGCGGAGGACTGTTGAACACTGAAGCTTTCTTT | CASSGGLLNTEAFF | few | TRBJ1-1 | TRBV5-8 | .
TGTGCCAGCAGCATAGCGGGGGGGCCCGCAGATACGCAGTATTTT | CASSIAGGPADTQYF | few | TRBJ2-3 | TRBV7-3 | TRBD2
TGCAGCGTTAAACCAGGGGCGGGAGGAGCCAAAAACATTCAGTACTTC | CSVKPGAGGAKNIQYF | . | TRBJ2-4 | TRBV29-1 | TRBD2
TGTGCCAGCAGTTGGGGACAGGGCACAGATACGCAGTATTTT | CASSWGQGTDTQYF | . | TRBJ2-3 | TRBV6-5 | TRBD1
TGCGCCAGCAGCTTCGTGACGCGCACAGATACGCAGTATTTT | CASSFVTRTDTQYF | . | TRBJ2-3 | TRBV5-1 | .
TGCGCCAGCAGCCAATCGCTCGCCGCGAATTCACCCCTCCACTTT | CASSQSLAANSPLHF | once | TRBJ1-6 | TRBV4-3 | .
TGTGCCAGCAGCCCACGACAGGGGAGGATCTCTGGAAACACCATATATTTT | CASSPRQGRISGNTIYF | few | TRBJ1-3 | TRBV7-2 | TRBD1
TGCAGCGTGAGGGACACCGCCTACGAGCAGTACTTC | CSVRDTAYEQYF | . | TRBJ2-7 | TRBV29-1 | .
TGCAGCGTTGCCCAAACTATCGGACAAGAGACCCAGTACTTC | CSVAQTIGQETQYF | . | TRBJ2-5 | TRBV29-1 | .
TGTGCCAGCATCGGGACAGCGAACACTGAAGCTTTCTTT | CASIGTANTEAFF | . | TRBJ1-1 | TRBV6-5 | TRBD1
TGTGCCACCAGCAGAGAACGGGCAGGGGGCATCTACGAGCAGTACTTC | CATSRERAGGIYEQYF | many | TRBJ2-7 | TRBV15 | TRBD1
TGTGCCAGCAGCAGAGAAACCTACGAGCAGTACTTC | CASSRETYEQYF | few | TRBJ2-7 | TRBV14 | .
TGTGCCAGCAGCTATGAAAGTACCTACGAGCAGTACTTC | CASSYESTYEQYF | . | TRBJ2-7 | TRBV7-2 | .
TGTGCCAGCAGCTTAGTATCCCACGAGCAGTACTTC | CASSLVSHEQYF | . | TRBJ2-7 | TRBV7-2 | .
TGCGCCAGCAGCTTGGAGGGTTGGGGGCGAAACACTGAAGCTTTCTTT | CASSLEGWGRNTEAFF | . | TRBJ1-1 | TRBV5-1 | .
TGCAGCGTCGAGGGGCCAGATGGCTACACCTTC | CSVEGPDGYTF | . | TRBJ1-2 | TRBV29-1 | .
TGTGCCTGGAGTGCGTCAGGGGGGGCTTTCTTT | CAWSASGGAFF | . | TRBJ1-1 | TRBV30 | TRBD1
TGCGCCAGCAGCTTGGGGGGCGCGGACATTCAGTACTTC | CASSLGGADIQYF | . | TRBJ2-4 | TRBV5-1 | .
TGTGCCAGCAGCCCGTTTGTGAACACTGAAGCTTTCTTT | CASSPFVNTEAFF | . | TRBJ1-1 | TRBV14 | .
TGTGCCACCAGCAGAAGGATCTCCTACGAGCAGTACTTC | CATSRRISYEQYF | . | TRBJ2-7 | TRBV15 | .
TGTGCCAGCAGCACGACAGGGTACACTGAAGCTTTCTTT | CASSTTGYTEAFF | . | TRBJ1-1 | TRBV9 | TRBD1
TGCGGAGTAGACGTGCCTGGGCAGCCCCAGCATTTT | CGVDVPGQPQHF | once | TRBJ1-5 | TRBV29-1 | .
TGTGCCAGCATCATATCTATAGCGGGGGCCCACACCGGGGAGCTGTTTTTT | CASIISIAGAHTGELFF | . | TRBJ2-2 | TRBV7-8 | TRBD2